This T cell receptor (beta chain) is drawn from a study of tissue T cells after allogeneic stem cell transplantation (dated by TCRdb to 2021 to 2024). In the study overall: The study profiled TCR beta repertoires across many tissues from research autopsies of patients with and without GVHD, plus mouse models of GVHD. The human part of the study was a prospective observational study with no blinding and no randomization. What the study reported, not specific to this receptor: Which tissue TCRs were alloreactive or antigen-specific was not determined in the study, and some clones might have been persisting host cells. Sampling depth was acknowledged as a limitation, and the patient cohort was both small and clinically heterogeneous. Not many T cell clones showed up in more than one patient, yet clustering based on motifs uncovered repertoire signatures that were shared across patients in a tissue-specific way. In both patients and mice, T cells from blood and spleen picked up only a limited part of the TCR repertoire that was detected in tissues. Within patients, how anatomically similar tissues were was a major factor shaping TCR repertoire composition, regardless of disease or transplant status.

The time point label of this sample denotes: mouse harvest day 14 after allogeneic transplant. Mouse grafts combined 10^7 T-cell-depleted bone marrow cells with 10^6 splenic CD5+ T cells, given via tail vein injection. Mouse GVHD was modeled in a major MHC-mismatch B6 (H2b) into BALB/c (H2d) model, with tissues profiled at day 7 or 14. On day 7 or 14 post-transplant, mouse tissues and retro-orbital blood were harvested with separate sterile tools for each animal, and livers were flushed before harvest. Before genomic DNA isolation with the DNeasy Blood & Tissue Kit, mouse tissues were minced with razor blades in buffered saline. The library relied on the immunoSEQ multiplex PCR assay. TCRbeta CDR3 sequencing was performed at survey depth by Adaptive Biotechnologies, and CDR3 sequences, V/J genes, productive frequency and template counts were reported. TCR beta CDR3 regions were amplified from genomic DNA rather than RNA. The paper's data handling went like this. Jensen-Shannon divergence served to quantify pairwise repertoire overlap between tissues, with 0 meaning identical and 1 meaning complete divergence. Tissues were grouped by single-linkage agglomerative hierarchical clustering of pairwise JSD values, and the clustering results were shown as dendrograms. GLIPH2 was run on all patient samples with simulation_depth 1000, kmer_min_depth 3, cdr3_length_cutoff 8, keeping groups with more than two unique CDR3s. A standardized tissue-overlap score was calculated by extrapolating Jaccard GLIPH-group overlap across patients to a standard repertoire size of 1000 clones. Associations of diversity with clinical or experimental variables used linear mixed-effect models with tissue fixed effects and individual random effects. Entries here come from immuneACCESS through TCRdb and include only in-frame sequences with V and J called. Some clones fail to appear in such tables; in the studies checked, an unresolved V gene covers under half of the shortfall, and the cause of the remainder is unknown. The V and J calls and clone size come from that table; D and trimming were worked out from the DNA. The sample data list about 2,000 clones, and roughly 52% of these were observed just once. The ten largest clones represent over 30% of the sample.

After removal of 0 bases from V and 2 bases from J, the junction retains 5 bases not matched to a gene. CDR1 and CDR2 (FNHDT, SITEND) derive from the germline V gene (reference sequence). The CDR3 contains 16 residues, cysteine and phenylalanine counted. The DNA shown is the part of the CDR3 that was read: 45 bases, in frame from base 1. Remarks on this clone: Its specific antigen is unknown. The gene nomenclature and germline references here are murine. The CDR3 goes on 1 residue after the read ends, and that part is filled in from the germline J gene.

The sequence links TRBV19 to TRBJ2-5, and TRBD1 matches 8 of the central bases. Sequencing used liver tissue. This clonotype originated in a female BALB/c mouse given C57BL/6 T cells with graft-versus-host disease after an allogeneic hematopoietic cell transplant. The CDR3 protein: CASSIGTGSAQDTQYF. The sequenced part of the CDR3 DNA is TGTGCCAGCAGTATAGGGACAGGGAGCGCCCAAGACACCCAGTAC.